These 14 T cell receptor beta chains originate from one sample sequenced in a study of cytomegalovirus exposure and HLA in healthy donors. 60 Vbeta and 13 Jbeta primers were used in PCR. Clones were read by immunoSEQ multiplex PCR, and TCRdb kept only the in-frame ones, dropping some. The data contain about 150,000 clones, 70% to 80% of them seen just once; the ten biggest clones take up roughly 14%. Input material: PBMCs. Receptors were obtained from a woman in her forties in good health and CMV-seronegative.

The rearrangement links TRBV6-6 to TRBJ1-1; D not certain. The CDR3 has 13 residues. V lost 6 bases and J 1 base, leaving 9 bases between the germline ends. Germline CDR1 and CDR2: MNHNY and SVGAGI (reference sequence). The CDR3 spells CASSHSGNTEAFF. The CDR3 coding sequence is TGTGCCAGCAGCCACTCCGGGAACACTGAAGCTTTCTTT.

V is TRBV4-1 and J is TRBJ1-5; D is unclear. Germline loops: CDR1 MGHRA, CDR2 YSYEKL. The CDR3 runs 17 residues. V lost 5 bases, J lost 5 bases, and 22 bases lay in between. The DNA of the CDR3 is TGCGCCAGCAGCTCGGTCCGCAACTTTGTCCCCCATCAGCCCCAGCATTTT. It codes for CASSSVRNFVPHQPQHF.

CDR3 in amino acids: CASSLVGRVGNTIYF. For the CDR3, the DNA is TGTGCCAGCAGCTTAGTCGGCAGGGTTGGAAACACCATATATTTT. The rearrangement joins TRBV7-2 to TRBJ1-3; TRBD1 is a possible D gene (5 bases). Germline V gene data show CDR1 as SGHTA and CDR2 as FQGNSA. There are 15 residues in the CDR3. V lost 1 base, J lost 3 bases, and 10 bases lay in between.

This clone appeared a few times. J is TRBJ2-5 and V is TRBV5-1; D not certain. This CDR3 region has 12 residues. Germline V gives CDR1 SGHRS, CDR2 YFSETQ. V dropped 1 base and J dropped 6 bases, with 7 bases sitting between them. CDR3 loop: CASSLNWQTQYF. The DNA for the CDR3 is TGCGCCAGCAGCTTGAATTGGCAGACCCAGTACTTC.

The genes are TRBV28 and TRBJ2-7; D remains unclear. CDR1 and CDR2 (germline): MDHEN, SYDVKM. This CDR3 has 12 amino acids. V was cut by 4 bases and J by 3 bases, with 7 bases left in between. This chain's CDR3 is CASSSRFYEQYF. The CDR3 DNA sequence: TGTGCCAGCAGTTCCCGGTTCTACGAGCAGTACTTC.

The rearrangement joins TRBV19 to TRBJ2-7; D possibly corresponds to TRBD1 (6 bases). The CDR3 has 14 residues. The germline V gene encodes CDR1 LNHDA and CDR2 SQIVND (reference sequence). Trimming shortened V by 5 bases and J by 7 bases, and 18 bases separated the two germline ends. The CDR3 spells CASSPRANREEQYF. DNA of the CDR3: TGTGCCAGTAGTCCCCGGGCCAACAGGGAGGAGCAGTACTTC.

This clone occurred once. This sequence joins TRBV5-1 and TRBJ2-7; D may be TRBD1 (6 bases). The V gene lost 3 bases and the J gene lost 3 bases, with 10 bases spanning the gap. Looked up from germline, CDR1 is SGHRS and CDR2 is YFSETQ. This CDR3 has 13 amino acids. The CDR3 DNA is TGCGCCAGCAGCTCTGGACAGTTCTACGAGCAGTACTTC. Its protein product is CASSSGQFYEQYF.

The rearrangement joins TRBV6-1 to TRBJ1-2; the D is unclear. In germline, CDR1 is MNHNS, CDR2 SASEGT. Deletions cut 0 bases from V and 5 bases from J, with 10 bases between. CDR3 size: 14 residues. The CDR3 is CASSEARREYGYTF. CDR3 coding DNA: TGTGCCAGCAGTGAAGCGCGGAGGGAGTATGGCTACACCTTC.

Of note for this clone: One end of the junction is discordant with germline, which a read error may explain. The chain couples TRBV5-1 to TRBJ2-4, with TRBD2 matching 7 bases. Germline CDR1 is SGHRS and CDR2 is YFSETQ. The CDR3 is made up of 15 amino acids. The CDR3 nucleotides read TGCGCCAGCAGCCCGGAGGGAGGGGCCAAAAACAGTCAGTACTTC. It translates to CASSPEGGAKNSQYF.

V and J are TRBV28 and TRBJ1-1; weak D call: TRBD1 (5 bases). Trimming pared 7 bases from V and 5 bases from J, leaving 17 bases between. The CDR3 has 14 amino acids. CDR1 is MDHEN and CDR2 is SYDVKM in the germline V gene. CDR3 DNA sequence: TGTGCCAGCACTAACCATCGGGGGGGAACTGAAGCTTTCTTT. It yields the protein CASTNHRGGTEAFF.

CDR3 residues: CASSLAISYEQYF. CDR3 coding DNA: TGCGCCAGCAGCCTAGCAATCTCCTACGAGCAGTACTTC. The chain links TRBV5-1 to TRBJ2-7; possibly TRBD2 for D (5 bases). Germline V gene data show CDR1 as SGHRS and CDR2 as YFSETQ. This CDR3 spans 13 amino acids. Trimming shortened V by 4 bases and J by 0 bases, and 8 bases separated the two germline ends.

V usage is TRBV25-1 and J usage is TRBJ2-3, with D perhaps TRBD2 (5 bases). Looked up from germline, CDR1 is MGHDK and CDR2 is SYGVNS. V lost 5 bases and J 1 base, leaving 10 bases between the germline ends. This CDR3 has 14 residues. The CDR3: CASSSFSGTDTQYF. The CDR3 DNA follows: TGTGCCAGCAGTTCCTTTAGCGGCACAGATACGCAGTATTTT.

In this sample, this clone turned up a few times. This chain uses TRBV7-2 with TRBJ2-1; 11 bases match TRBD2. Trimming took 5 bases from V and 8 from J; bases not matched to a gene: 5. The germline CDR1 and CDR2 sequences are SGHTA and FQGNSA. The CDR3 covers 14 residues. CDR3 DNA sequence: TGTGCCAGCAGCGCACTAGCGGGGGTACATGAGCAGTTCTTC. It codes for CASSALAGVHEQFF.

CDR3 sequence (DNA): TGTGCCAGCAGCTCCACAGGGATGGGAGAGACCCAGTACTTC. Residues: CASSSTGMGETQYF. The chain links TRBV5-4 to TRBJ2-5; weak D call: TRBD1 (6 bases). The CDR3 loop spans 14 amino acids. Germline values: CDR1 SGHNT, CDR2 YYREEE (reference sequence). Trimming shortened V by 3 bases and J by 4 bases, and 13 bases separated the two germline ends.